The clone carrying this TCR beta chain appeared a few times. The CDR3 runs 16 residues. Trimming cost V 4 bases and J 4 bases, with 20 bases left between them. The germline gives CDR1 SGHTS, CDR2 YDEGEE. In the source study's methods: Counts of nucleated cells, estimated from reference gene primer amplification, were obtained. Libraries were prepared by immunoSEQ multiplex PCR; TCRdb keeps only in-frame clonotypes and omits some of them. That table furnishes V, J and clone size, whereas the DNA furnished D and trimming. Here the sample spans about 190,000 clones, approximately 78% being singletons. This entry comes from a study of blood T cell repertoires in COVID-19. In the study overall: Acute-phase and convalescent COVID-19 samples originated in the United States, Italy and Spain. PBMCs, B-cell-depleted T cells, or T cells were the source of the cDNA or gDNA that made up the material.

The sequence came from a woman aged 80 or over with active or convalescent COVID-19. This chain joins TRBV5-8 and TRBJ1-2, with D possibly matching TRBD1 (6 bases). Sequencing was done on a sample of peripheral blood. For the CDR3, the DNA is TGTGCCAGCAGCAACTACGTGGGGGCCGTGTCCTATGGCTACACCTTC. It encodes CASSNYVGAVSYGYTF.